Presented here are 20 T cell receptor beta chains from one specimen sequenced in a study of vaccination effects on CD4 cells after COVID-19. Using immunoSEQ multiplex PCR, the repertoire was profiled, and TCRdb retains in-frame clones only, with some absent. The sample has 25,000 to 35,000 clones, more than 70% seen once; the top ten hold around 32%. Before sequencing, viral peptide pools were used by the ViraFEST assay to expand antigen-specific CD4+ T cells. Isolation of CD4+ T cells took place after about 10 days of culture. The study found no prior SARS-CoV-2 infection in the vaccine recipients, who tested negative for nucleocapsid antibodies. What these receptors recognize is not known. The specimen comprised CD4+ T cells from PBMCs cultured with SARS-CoV-2 spike peptides, sampled before COVID-19 vaccination. All receptors come from a human donor who received a COVID-19 vaccine.

The chain is built from TRBV6-5 and TRBJ2-7; perhaps TRBD2 as D (5 bases). V dropped 2 bases and J dropped 0 bases, with 11 bases sitting between them. Germline CDR1 MNHEY, CDR2 SVGAGI. The CDR3 spans 15 residues. The CDR3, as DNA: TGTGCCAGCAGTTACCCCCGGGGAAACTCCTACGAGCAGTACTTC. This translates into CASSYPRGNSYEQYF.

This clone has more than one count but fewer than ten. The rearrangement links TRBV28 to TRBJ2-7, with D perhaps assigned TRBD1 or TRBD2 (6 bases each). Germline-derived CDR1 and CDR2 are MDHEN and SYDVKM. This CDR3 contains 13 residues. Trimming took off 5 bases at V and 5 bases at J, with 13 bases between the two ends. CDR3 residues: CASSRGAPNEQYF. The CDR3 nucleotides read TGTGCCAGCAGTAGGGGGGCGCCCAACGAGCAGTACTTC.

V usage is TRBV19 and J usage is TRBJ1-1, with 8 bases matching TRBD1. Germline V gene sequence: CDR1 LNHDA, CDR2 SQIVND (reference sequence). V shed 5 bases and J 5 bases; nucleotides not matched to a gene: 7. The CDR3 spans 14 residues. The CDR3 region is CASSPQGAGTEAFF. Written as DNA, the CDR3 is TGTGCCAGTAGTCCTCAGGGGGCGGGGACTGAAGCTTTCTTT. Combining the CDR3 with reference TRBV19 and TRBJ1-1 gives the whole variable domain DGGITQSPKYLFRKEGQNVTLSCEQNLNHDAMYWYRQDPGQGLRLIYYSQIVNDFQKGDIAEGYSVSREKKESFPLTVTSAQKNPTAFYLCASSPQGAGTEAFFGQGTRLTVV.

V is TRBV12-3 or TRBV12-4 and J is TRBJ1-6, with TRBD1 matching 7 bases. CDR3 length: 12 residues. V shed 6 bases, J shed 7 bases, and the junction held 0 bases outside the gene matches. DNA for the CDR3: TGTGCCAGCAGGGGACAGAATTCACCCCTCCACTTT. This codes for CASRGQNSPLHF.

The rearrangement joins TRBV6-6 to TRBJ2-1; the D is unclear. The V end was cut by 8 bases, the J end by 0 bases, with 11 bases between. The germline V gene encodes CDR1 MNHNY and CDR2 SVGAGI (reference sequence). The CDR3 is made up of 14 amino acids. CDR3 DNA sequence: TGTGCCAGCGCCCTCGGTGGCTCCTACAATGAGCAGTTCTTC. Amino acid sequence: CASALGGSYNEQFF.

The genes are TRBV18 and TRBJ2-6, with TRBD2 as a possible D gene (5 bases). Germline V gives CDR1 KGHSH, CDR2 LQKENI. The length of the CDR3 is 15 residues. Trimming removed 6 bases at V and 4 bases at J, with 13 bases between. Here the CDR3 reads CASSPRGIGANVLTF. CDR3 in DNA: TGTGCCAGCTCCCCCCGGGGAATAGGGGCCAACGTCCTGACTTTC.

The rearrangement links TRBV4-1 to TRBJ2-1, with D tentatively TRBD2 (7 bases). Trimming left V 4 bases short and J 4 bases short, with 17 bases between. The CDR3 contains 16 residues. Germline V lookup: CDR1 MGHRA, CDR2 YSYEKL. The CDR3 sequence: CASSPLMGGLYNEQFF. CDR3 nucleotides: TGCGCCAGCAGCCCCCTGATGGGGGGGCTTTACAATGAGCAGTTCTTC.

This clone was counted a single time. The chain has TRBV21-1 and TRBJ2-3; TRBD1 is the table's D call, not checked against the DNA. TRBV21-1 is a known pseudogene. The CDR3 spans 13 residues. The CDR3: CASSSKGGDTQYF. The CDR3 DNA follows: TGTGCCAGCAGTTCCAAAGGGGGAGATACGCAGTATTTT.

V usage is TRBV19 and J usage is TRBJ2-5; 11 bases agree with TRBD1. The V gene end was trimmed by 6 bases and the J gene end by 3 bases; junction bases not matched to a gene: 3. The CDR3 is 14 amino acids. Looked up from germline, CDR1 is LNHDA and CDR2 is SQIVND (reference sequence). The CDR3 nucleotides read TGTGCCAGTAGAGGGACAGGGGGGAAAGAGACCCAGTACTTC. Protein sequence: CASRGTGGKETQYF.

The chain links TRBV5-4 to TRBJ2-2; TRBD1 is a possible D gene (5 bases). V was shortened by 1 base and J by 2 bases, with 15 bases between the two germline ends. The CDR3 is made up of 17 amino acids. The germline V gene has CDR1 SGHNT and CDR2 YYREEE (reference sequence). The CDR3 here is CASSLLAGAFNTGELFF. The CDR3 nucleotides are TGTGCCAGCAGCTTGCTCGCTGGGGCCTTCAACACCGGGGAGCTGTTTTTT.

This clone was seen a few times. The chain is built from TRBV19 and TRBJ2-3; D unclear. Looked up from germline, CDR1 is LNHDA and CDR2 is SQIVND (reference sequence). The CDR3 is 17 residues long. Trimming shortened V by 5 bases and J by 1 base, and 19 bases separated the two germline ends. CDR3 coding DNA: TGTGCCAGTAGTCTAACCCTAGGGTTCTCCCGCACAGATACGCAGTATTTT. Amino acid sequence: CASSLTLGFSRTDTQYF.

J is TRBJ2-2 and V is TRBV4-1, with D unresolved. Germline V gene lookup returns CDR1 MGHRA and CDR2 YSYEKL. The CDR3 runs to 14 residues. V was trimmed by 0 bases and J by 6 bases, leaving 8 bases between them. Written as DNA, the CDR3 is TGCGCCAGCAGCCAAGATCCCGGGCCCGGGGAGCTGTTTTTT. It translates to CASSQDPGPGELFF.

This chain uses TRBV18 with TRBJ2-7, with 11 nucleotides matching TRBD2. The CDR3 runs to 17 residues. The J segment lost 5 bases and the V segment lost 3 bases, leaving 12 bases of the junction unmatched. CDR1 is KGHSH, CDR2 LQKENI, per germline. In DNA, the CDR3 is TGTGCCAGCTCACCCTCGATAGCGGGAGGGGGGGCTCACGAGCAGTACTTC. As protein: CASSPSIAGGGAHEQYF.

The chain combines TRBV9 with TRBJ1-1; 7 nucleotides match TRBD1. The CDR3 extends over 13 amino acids. After removal of 4 bases from V and 5 bases from J, the junction contained 5 bases not matched to a gene. Per the germline V gene, CDR1 is SGDLS and CDR2 is YYNGEE. The CDR3 nucleotides read TGTGCCAGCAGCTCGACAGGGAGGACTGAAGCTTTCTTT. It translates to CASSSTGRTEAFF.

This clone was counted a few times. One junction end disagrees with the germline gene, perhaps due to a read error. V is TRBV18 and J is TRBJ1-1, with D tentatively TRBD1 (6 bases). CDR1 and CDR2 (germline): KGHSH, LQKENI. CDR3 size: 15 residues. The CDR3 DNA sequence: TGTGCCAGCTCTCCACACCCACAGGGTAACGCTGAAGCTTTCTTT. This translates into CASSPHPQGNAEAFF.

This chain connects TRBV28 to TRBJ1-3, with a possible D match to TRBD1 (5 bases). Germline V CDR1 and CDR2: MDHEN, SYDVKM. The CDR3 length is 15 residues. V shed 7 bases and J shed 4 bases, with 17 bases lying between them. In nucleotides, the CDR3 is TGTGCCAGCACCATCGGGACCCCGGCCGGAAACACCATATATTTT. Its protein is CASTIGTPAGNTIYF.

This clone was seen once. The chain has TRBV28 and TRBJ2-7; tentatively, D is TRBD1 or TRBD2 (5 bases each). The CDR3 extends over 12 amino acids. V lost 6 bases to trimming and J lost 5 bases, with 11 bases between them. CDR1 and CDR2 from the germline V gene are MDHEN and SYDVKM. The chain's CDR3 is CASSLSGHEQYF. In DNA form, the CDR3 reads TGTGCCAGCAGCCTTTCGGGACACGAGCAGTACTTC.

The V gene is TRBV5-1, the J gene TRBJ2-5, with a weak D call TRBD2 (5 bases). The length of the CDR3 is 14 residues. Germline V gene lookup returns CDR1 SGHRS and CDR2 YFSETQ. The germline V and J ends were trimmed by 0 bases and 5 bases, with 11 bases remaining between them. The CDR3 sequence is CASSLGLAPETQYF. CDR3 bases: TGCGCCAGCAGCTTGGGGCTAGCTCCGGAGACCCAGTACTTC.

By frequency in the sample, this clone is medium-sized. Here the CDR3 reads CASSLAEGAYEQYF. In nucleotides, the CDR3 is TGTGCCAGCAGCTTGGCCGAAGGGGCGTACGAGCAGTACTTC. This chain connects TRBV5-4 to TRBJ2-7, with a tentative D call TRBD1 (5 bases). Trimming removed 0 bases from V and 4 bases from J, with 11 bases in between. CDR3 length: 14 residues. Germline assignment: CDR1 SGHNT and CDR2 YYREEE (reference sequence).

This clone appeared a single time. Other nucleotide sequences from this sample produce the same CDR3. The chain employs TRBV19 and TRBJ2-5; 7 bases fit TRBD1. With V trimmed by 5 bases and J by 2 bases, 5 bases remained unmatched. The length of the CDR3 is 14 residues. Germline V gives CDR1 LNHDA, CDR2 SQIVND (reference sequence). The CDR3 DNA follows: TGTGCCAGTAGTCCCGGACAGGTACAAGAGACCCAGTACTTC. It yields the protein CASSPGQVQETQYF.